The next 28 T cell receptor beta chains were all read from a single sample in a study of molecular identifiers for immune sequencing clone quantification. TCRdb fed the PCR reads into MiXCR, producing one record per CDR3 protein. The sample comprises some 650,000 distinct CDR3 sequences, approximately 20% of which are singletons, and roughly 0.83% rests with the top ten. The sequencing input was naive CD8+ T cells from blood, with Jurkat cell RNA spiked in. Subset in this sample: FACS-sorted CD8+CD4-CCR7+CD45RA+ naive T cells. The receptors originated from a human donor in good health. Some libraries in this study had Jurkat cell RNA spiked in.

This clonotype has a count of ten or more. The J gene is TRBJ2-1, the V gene TRBV2; weak D call: TRBD2 (5 bases). Deletions cut 5 bases from V and 8 bases from J, with 7 bases between. Germline V CDR1 and CDR2: SNHLY, FYNNEI. This CDR3 is 11 amino acids long. The CDR3 coding sequence is TGTGCCAGCAGTCCGGGGTATGAGCAGTTCTTC. Its translation is CASSPGYEQFF. Drawing the rest from reference TRBV2 and TRBJ2-1, the complete variable domain is EPEVTQTPSHQVTQMGQEVILRCVPISNHLYFYWYRQILGQKVEFLVSFYNNEISEKSEIFDDQFSVERPDGSNFTLKIRSTKLEDSAMYFCASSPGYEQFFGPGTRLTVL.

This clonotype has at least ten counts. The rearrangement uses TRBV28 and TRBJ1-1; D is ambiguous. The CDR3 loop spans 11 amino acids. V gave up 1 base and J gave up 10 bases, with 7 bases separating them. The germline gives CDR1 MDHEN, CDR2 SYDVKM. The CDR3 protein is CASSLSQIAFF. CDR3 nucleotides: TGTGCCAGCAGTTTATCCCAAATAGCTTTCTTT.

This clonotype occurred many times. The chain employs TRBV4-2 and TRBJ1-1; the D is unclear. This CDR3 is 15 amino acids long. The V end lost 1 base, the J end lost 7 bases, and 16 bases lay between the germline ends. Germline CDR1 reads LGHNA; CDR2 reads YNFKEQ. This chain's CDR3 is CASSQGYTVSGEAFF. CDR3 sequence (DNA): TGTGCCAGCAGCCAAGGGTACACAGTCTCGGGTGAAGCTTTCTTT.

The rearrangement links TRBV30 to TRBJ1-1; D is uncertain. The V end lost 0 bases, the J end lost 4 bases, and 9 bases lay between the germline ends. Germline V lookup: CDR1 GTSNPN, CDR2 SVGIG (reference sequence). This CDR3 contains 13 residues. The CDR3 region has the DNA TGTGCCTGGAGTGTTGAGTTCGGCACTGAAGCTTTCTTT. Translation: CAWSVEFGTEAFF.

V and J are TRBV9 and TRBJ2-7; 9 bases agree with TRBD1. The J segment lost 2 bases and the V segment lost 3 bases, leaving 9 bases of the junction unmatched. The CDR3 runs 16 residues. Germline V gene data show CDR1 as SGDLS and CDR2 as YYNGEE. CDR3 DNA sequence: TGTGCCAGCAGCGGGGGGACAGGGAGTCGCCCCTACGAGCAGTACTTC. This translates into CASSGGTGSRPYEQYF.

This clonotype was counted ten times or more. The gene calls are TRBV5-1 and TRBJ2-3; 9 bases align to TRBD2. This CDR3 is built from 16 residues. Germline V CDR1 and CDR2: SGHRS, YFSETQ. V lost 3 bases to trimming and J lost 0 bases; unmatched junction nucleotides: 5. CDR3 protein: CASSSWLAGSTDTQYF. As DNA, the CDR3 is TGCGCCAGCAGCTCCTGGCTAGCGGGGAGCACAGATACGCAGTATTTT.

This clonotype was counted at least ten times. The V gene is TRBV4-2, the J gene TRBJ1-1; D is uncertain. V dropped 0 bases and J dropped 0 bases, with 20 bases sitting between them. Germline-derived CDR1 and CDR2 are LGHNA and YNFKEQ. This CDR3 has 19 residues. The DNA of the CDR3 is TGTGCCAGCAGCCAAGATCTACCGCAGGCGAGGATCATGAACACTGAAGCTTTCTTT. Its translation is CASSQDLPQARIMNTEAFF.

This clonotype was counted a few times. A much larger clone is a single base away; this may be a read error. The CDR3 DNA follows: TGTGCCAGCGGCCGACTAGCGGGGGCCTACGAGCAGTACTTC. Residues: CASGRLAGAYEQYF. The J gene is TRBJ2-7, the V gene TRBV27, with TRBD2 matching 12 bases. Trimming cost V 8 bases and J 2 bases; bases outside gene matches: 4. Germline-derived CDR1 and CDR2 are MNHEY and SMNVEV (reference sequence). The CDR3 is 14 residues long.

This clonotype came up many times. The chain combines TRBV12-3 or TRBV12-4 with TRBJ2-5; 7 positions agree with TRBD1. Losses at the gene ends were 6 bases for V and 2 bases for J; bases not matched to a gene: 6. This CDR3 spans 14 amino acids. The CDR3 loop reads CASRQGTGQETQYF. CDR3 DNA sequence: TGTGCCAGCAGACAGGGGACGGGGCAAGAGACCCAGTACTTC.

There are many counts of this clonotype. CDR3: CASRTGNIDYGYTF. For the CDR3, the DNA is TGTGCCAGCAGGACAGGGAACATTGACTATGGCTACACCTTC. The chain has TRBV2 and TRBJ1-2, with TRBD1 matching over 7 bases. The CDR3 has 14 residues. Germline V gene lookup returns CDR1 SNHLY and CDR2 FYNNEI. Germline trimming cut 6 bases from V and 3 bases from J; bases unmatched to any gene: 7.

This clonotype was seen once. One junction end does not reproduce the germline sequence, and a read error may be involved. The genes are TRBV29-1 and TRBJ2-3; 9 nucleotides line up with TRBD1. Germline assignment: CDR1 SQVTM and CDR2 ANQGSEA. The CDR3 consists of 17 residues. The CDR3 nucleotides are TGCAGCGTTGAAGATCTTAAGACAGGGGGGGCCACAGATATGCAGTATTTT. Protein sequence: CSVEDLKTGGATDMQYF.

This clonotype was seen repeatedly, ten times or more. The V call is TRBV29-1, the J call TRBJ1-1; no clear D. The V gene's germline CDR1 is SQVTM and CDR2 ANQGSEA. The CDR3 has 12 residues. Between the trimmed V and J ends, which lost 7 bases and 4 bases, there was a span of 13 bases. The CDR3 DNA sequence: TGCAGCGCGACGTTTCAGTTCACTGAAGCTTTCTTT. Translating gives CSATFQFTEAFF.

Of note for this clonotype: A much larger clone lies one base from this, so it may be a read error. This rearrangement joins TRBV6-1 to TRBJ2-7; no reliable D call. The V gene's germline CDR1 is MNHNS and CDR2 SASEGT. This CDR3 contains 12 residues. CDR3 sequence: CARSGPSYEQSF. The CDR3 DNA reads as TGTGCCCGCTCTGGGCCCTCCTACGAGCAGTCCTTC.

The sample holds many counts of this clonotype. The chain combines TRBV30 with TRBJ2-1; D unclear. V lost 4 bases and J 2 bases, leaving 15 bases between the germline ends. This CDR3 contains 15 residues. CDR1 is GTSNPN, CDR2 SVGIG, per germline (reference sequence). Written as DNA, the CDR3 is TGTGCCTGGACCCACCTTATGCGGCCCTACAATGAGCAGTTCTTC. Amino acids: CAWTHLMRPYNEQFF.

This clonotype was seen only a few times. A read error may explain this, as a much larger clone is one base away. This chain joins TRBV7-2 and TRBJ2-5, with TRBD2 as a possible D gene (6 bases). This CDR3 has 11 residues. The V end lost 8 bases, the J end lost 9 bases, and 13 bases lay between the germline ends. CDR1 and CDR2 from the germline V gene are SGHTA and FQGNSA. The CDR3 here is CASGEAGAQYF. The CDR3 bases are TGTGCCAGCGGGGAGGCTGGGGCCCAGTACTTC.

The CDR3, as DNA: TGTGCCAGCAGTTTAGCGGGGCCCCAGCATTTT. The encoded protein is CASSLAGPQHF. V and J are TRBV12-3 or TRBV12-4 and TRBJ1-5; D is unresolved. V lost 0 bases, J lost 9 bases, and 3 bases lay in between. The CDR3 is made up of 11 amino acids.

The table lists this clonotype with many counts. The chain joins TRBV14 to TRBJ2-1; D unclear. This CDR3 region has 13 residues. Between the trimmed V and J ends, which lost 4 bases and 6 bases, there was a span of 10 bases. Germline lookup yields CDR1 SGHDN and CDR2 FVKESK. The CDR3 sequence: CASSPWSSNEQFF. As DNA, the CDR3 is TGTGCCAGCAGCCCCTGGTCGTCCAATGAGCAGTTCTTC.

There are many counts of this clonotype. This chain links TRBV6-2 or TRBV6-3 with TRBJ2-6, with 7 bases fitting TRBD2. Germline CDR1 and CDR2: MNHEY and SVGEGT. CDR3 size: 19 residues. J lost 0 bases, V lost 0 bases, and 8 bases had no gene match. In nucleotides, the CDR3 is TGTGCCAGCAGTTACTCGAAGCTAGCGGAAATCTCTGGGGCCAACGTCCTGACTTTC. As protein: CASSYSKLAEISGANVLTF.

This clonotype was seen many times. This chain links TRBV20-1 with TRBJ1-2; unclear D gene. Trimming took 6 bases from V and 2 from J, leaving 13 bases between them. Germline values: CDR1 DFQATT, CDR2 SNEGSKA (reference sequence). The CDR3 is made up of 13 amino acids. The CDR3, as DNA: TGCAGTGCGGGTCAGCCATCAAACTATGGCTACACCTTC. It codes for CSAGQPSNYGYTF.

Notes on this clonotype: This sequence may be a read error, since a much larger clone differs from it by one base. The CDR3: CASSSEVAGRARNEQYF. CDR3 in DNA: TGTGCCAGCAGCTCAGAAGTCGCCGGGAGGGCCCGGAACGAGCAGTACTTC. J is TRBJ2-7 and V is TRBV7-2, with 8 bases aligning to TRBD2. The CDR3 has 17 amino acids. V lost 4 bases and J lost 5; bases outside the gene matches: 16. Germline lookup yields CDR1 SGHTA and CDR2 FQGNSA.

The table lists this clonotype with many counts. This chain joins TRBV6-5 and TRBJ2-7, with D hard to call. CDR1 is MNHEY, CDR2 SVGAGI, per germline. This CDR3 spans 11 amino acids. V was pared by 6 bases and J by 3 bases, with 6 bases between. For the CDR3, the DNA is TGTGCCAGCAGAGATGACTACGAGCAGTACTTC. It encodes CASRDDYEQYF.

This clonotype was recorded at least ten times. This sequence joins TRBV2 and TRBJ1-2; D is ambiguous. Germline CDR1 is SNHLY and CDR2 is FYNNEI. V lost 6 bases and J lost 4, with 9 bases in between. The CDR3 contains 12 residues. CDR3 sequence: CASRAGSYGYTF. The CDR3 DNA reads as TGTGCCAGCAGGGCGGGGTCCTATGGCTACACCTTC.

Of note for this clonotype: The junction shows a germline mismatch at one end, possibly a read error. J is TRBJ2-7 and V is TRBV20-1; D unresolved. The germline V gene has CDR1 DFQATT and CDR2 SNEGSKA (reference sequence). This CDR3 contains 11 residues. This chain's CDR3 is CGAMVLGEQYF. Written as DNA, the CDR3 is TGCGGTGCCATGGTGTTGGGTGAGCAGTACTTC.

This chain connects TRBV4-1 to TRBJ2-7; D not resolved. The CDR3 extends over 15 amino acids. The V gene lost 0 bases and the J gene lost 0 bases, with 9 bases spanning the gap. The V gene's germline CDR1 is MGHRA and CDR2 YSYEKL. Here the CDR3 DNA reads TGCGCCAGCAGCCAAGAGTCGTCCAGCTCCTACGAGCAGTACTTC. Residues: CASSQESSSSYEQYF.

In its sample, this clonotype was seen many times. The V gene is TRBV24-1, the J gene TRBJ2-3; D perhaps matches TRBD2 (5 bases). The CDR3 length is 16 residues. V lost 0 bases, J lost 4 bases, and 13 bases lay in between. CDR1 is KGHDR and CDR2 is SFDVKD in the germline V gene. The DNA of the CDR3 is TGTGCCACCAGTGATTTGTCCGGGATAAGCCCAGATACGCAGTATTTT. Its protein product is CATSDLSGISPDTQYF.

The table lists this clonotype with many counts. The chain has TRBV11-2 and TRBJ2-3; D possibly corresponds to TRBD2 (5 bases). V dropped 7 bases and J dropped 3 bases, with 14 bases sitting between them. Germline values: CDR1 SGHAT, CDR2 FQNNGV. The CDR3 consists of 14 residues. The CDR3 DNA follows: TGTGCCAGCAAATGGGGAGCTAGAACAGATACGCAGTATTTT. It codes for CASKWGARTDTQYF.

This clonotype came up many times. This chain links TRBV2 with TRBJ2-7; no clear D gene. Germline lookup yields CDR1 SNHLY and CDR2 FYNNEI. The CDR3 is made up of 15 amino acids. Trimming took off 1 base at V and 2 bases at J, with 12 bases between the two ends. DNA of the CDR3: TGTGCCAGCAGTGAAGTCGAGAAAGTTGCCTACGAGCAGTACTTC. Protein product: CASSEVEKVAYEQYF.

A remark on this clonotype: Given a much more abundant clone one base away, this may be a read error. The chain recombines TRBV7-2 with TRBJ2-3, with 7 bases identical to TRBD2. This CDR3 region has 17 residues. Germline CDR1 and CDR2: SGHTA and FQGNSA. CDR3 bases: TGTGCCAGCAGCTTTCTTTTTGCGGGAGCATACACAGATACGCGGTATTTT. Protein: CASSFLFAGAYTDTRYF.